The source of this TCR beta chain is a study of blood T cell repertoires in COVID-19. Study-wide context: The samples span acute and convalescent COVID-19 from the United States, Italy and Spain.

Original data processing: Amplification with reference gene primers provided the estimates of nucleated cell counts. Here immunoSEQ multiplex PCR was the method, and the copy in TCRdb shows in-frame clones only, minus some. Clone size and the V and J calls come from that table; the DNA yielded D and trimming. This sample carries some 390,000 clones, roughly 86% of them seen once, and the ten largest clones take 2.3%. The CDR3 spans 14 residues. The V and J ends lost 6 bases and 5 bases, in that order; junction bases with no gene match: 8. Germline V gene lookup returns CDR1 MNHEY and CDR2 SVGAGI. Sequencing was carried out using peripheral blood. The sequence was collected from a woman aged 55-69 years with COVID-19, enrolled during active disease. J is TRBJ1-2 and V is TRBV6-5, with 8 bases identical to TRBD1. The CDR3 DNA follows: TGTGCCAGCAGATGGACAGGGCAAAAGTATGGCTACACCTTC. This sequence encodes CASRWTGQKYGYTF.